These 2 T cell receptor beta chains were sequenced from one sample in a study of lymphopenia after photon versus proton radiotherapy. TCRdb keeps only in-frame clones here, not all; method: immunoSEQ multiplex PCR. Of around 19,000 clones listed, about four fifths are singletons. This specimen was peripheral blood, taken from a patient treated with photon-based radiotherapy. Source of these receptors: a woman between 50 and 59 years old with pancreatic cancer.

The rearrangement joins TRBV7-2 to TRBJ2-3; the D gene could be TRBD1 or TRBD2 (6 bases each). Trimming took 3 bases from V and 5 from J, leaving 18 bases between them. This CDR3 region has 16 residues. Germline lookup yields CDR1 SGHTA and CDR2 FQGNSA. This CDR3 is CASSLGGLSPRDTQYF. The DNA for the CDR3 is TGTGCCAGCAGCTTGGGGGGCCTTTCCCCCCGAGATACGCAGTATTTT. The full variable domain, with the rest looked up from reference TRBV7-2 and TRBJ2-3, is GAGVSQSPSNKVTEKGKDVELRCDPISGHTALYWYRQSLGQGLEFLIYFQGNSAPDKSGLPSDRFSAERTGGSVSTLTIQRTQQEDSAVYLCASSLGGLSPRDTQYFGPGTRLTVL.

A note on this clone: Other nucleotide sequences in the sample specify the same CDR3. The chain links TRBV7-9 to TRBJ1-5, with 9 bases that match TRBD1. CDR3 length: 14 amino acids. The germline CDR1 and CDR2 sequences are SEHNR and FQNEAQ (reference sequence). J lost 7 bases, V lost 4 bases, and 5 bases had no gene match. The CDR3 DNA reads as TGTGCCAGCAGCTCGGGACAGGGCCGCCAGCCCCAGCATTTT. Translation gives CASSSGQGRQPQHF.